This record looks at one T cell receptor (beta chain) sequence and its context. What it binds is unknown. The CDR3 consists of 15 residues. V lost 5 bases to trimming and J lost 7 bases; unmatched junction nucleotides: 7. Germline CDR1 LGHNA, CDR2 YNFKEQ. This entry is derived from a study of T cell responses to AZD1222 COVID-19 vaccine. The method was immunoSEQ multiplex PCR; TCRdb's version includes in-frame clones alone and lacks a portion of them. Here the sample spans under 150,000 clones, roughly 90% being singletons. General study results and limits: No day 14 peak samples; only post-peak repertoires were characterized. Among AZD1222 vaccinees, only six were seropositive at baseline. Reports indicate that nearly half of spike-specific TCRs are directed at unmutated variant regions.

The source material was peripheral blood, sampled on day 0 of AZD1222 vaccination. The receptor was isolated from an adult in good health. The chain combines TRBV4-2 with TRBJ2-2, with 10 bases identical to TRBD2. The CDR3 loop reads CASSRLAGDNGELFF. CDR3 nucleotide sequence: TGTGCCAGCAGCAGGCTAGCGGGAGATAACGGGGAGCTGTTTTTT.